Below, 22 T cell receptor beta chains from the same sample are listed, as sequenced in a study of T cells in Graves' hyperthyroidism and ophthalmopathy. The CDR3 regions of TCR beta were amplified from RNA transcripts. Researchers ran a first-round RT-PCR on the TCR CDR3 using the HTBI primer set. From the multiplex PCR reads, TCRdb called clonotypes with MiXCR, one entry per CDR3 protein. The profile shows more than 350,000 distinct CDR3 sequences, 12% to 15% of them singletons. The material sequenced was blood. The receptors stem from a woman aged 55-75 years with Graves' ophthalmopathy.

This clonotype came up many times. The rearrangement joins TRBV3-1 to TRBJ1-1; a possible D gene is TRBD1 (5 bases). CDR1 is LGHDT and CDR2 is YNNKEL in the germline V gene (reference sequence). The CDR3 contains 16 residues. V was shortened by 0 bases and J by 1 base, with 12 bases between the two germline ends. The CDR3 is CASSQDGAVQNTEAFF. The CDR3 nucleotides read TGTGCCAGCAGCCAAGATGGGGCAGTACAGAACACTGAAGCTTTCTTT. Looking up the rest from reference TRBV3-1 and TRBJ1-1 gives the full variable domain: DTAVSQTPKYLVTQMGNDKSIKCEQNLGHDTMYWYKQDSKKFLKIMFSYNNKELIINETVPNRFSPKSPDKAHLNLHINSLELGDSAVYFCASSQDGAVQNTEAFFGQGTRLTVV.

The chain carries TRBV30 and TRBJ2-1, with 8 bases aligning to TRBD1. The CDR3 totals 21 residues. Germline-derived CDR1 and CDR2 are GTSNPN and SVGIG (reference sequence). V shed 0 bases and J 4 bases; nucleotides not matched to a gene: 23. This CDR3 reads CAWSVHSGGIGASASYNEQFF. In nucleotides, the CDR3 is TGTGCCTGGAGTGTACATTCAGGGGGCATCGGGGCTAGCGCTTCTTACAATGAGCAGTTCTTC. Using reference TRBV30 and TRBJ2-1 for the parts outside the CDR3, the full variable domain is SQTIHQWPATLVQPVGSPLSLECTVEGTSNPNLYWYRQAAGRGLQLLFYSVGIGQISSEVPQNLSASRPQDRQFILSSKKLLLSDSGFYLCAWSVHSGGIGASASYNEQFFGPGTRLTVL.

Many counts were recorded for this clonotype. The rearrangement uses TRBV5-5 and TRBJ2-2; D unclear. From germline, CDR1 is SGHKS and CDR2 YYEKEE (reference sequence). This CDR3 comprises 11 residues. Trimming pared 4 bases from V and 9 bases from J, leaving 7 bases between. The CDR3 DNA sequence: TGTGCCAGCAGCCTTGGCAGGGAGCTGTTTTTT. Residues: CASSLGRELFF.

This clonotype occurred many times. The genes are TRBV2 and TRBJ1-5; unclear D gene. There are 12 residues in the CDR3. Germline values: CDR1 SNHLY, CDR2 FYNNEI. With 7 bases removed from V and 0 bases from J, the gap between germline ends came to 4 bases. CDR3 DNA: TGTGCCAGCACCTTTAGCAATCAGCCCCAGCATTTT. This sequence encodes CASTFSNQPQHF.

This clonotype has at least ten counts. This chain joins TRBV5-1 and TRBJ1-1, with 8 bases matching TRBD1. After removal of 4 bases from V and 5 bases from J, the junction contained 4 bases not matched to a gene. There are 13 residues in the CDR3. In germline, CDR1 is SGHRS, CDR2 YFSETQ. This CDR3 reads CASSHGTGTEAFF. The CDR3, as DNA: TGCGCCAGCAGCCACGGGACAGGTACTGAAGCTTTCTTT.

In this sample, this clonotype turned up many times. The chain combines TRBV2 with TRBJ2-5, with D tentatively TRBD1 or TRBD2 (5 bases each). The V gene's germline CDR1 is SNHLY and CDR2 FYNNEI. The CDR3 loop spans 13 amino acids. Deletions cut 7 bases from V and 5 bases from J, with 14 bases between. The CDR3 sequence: CASTRGRRETQYF. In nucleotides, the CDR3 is TGTGCCAGCACCCGGGGACGGAGGGAGACCCAGTACTTC.

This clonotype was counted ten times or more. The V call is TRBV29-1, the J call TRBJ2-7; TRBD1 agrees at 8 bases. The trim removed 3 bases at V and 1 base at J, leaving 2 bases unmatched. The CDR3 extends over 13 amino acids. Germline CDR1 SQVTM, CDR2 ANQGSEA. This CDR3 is CSVEDRESYEQYF. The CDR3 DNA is TGCAGCGTTGAGGACAGGGAGTCCTACGAGCAGTACTTC.

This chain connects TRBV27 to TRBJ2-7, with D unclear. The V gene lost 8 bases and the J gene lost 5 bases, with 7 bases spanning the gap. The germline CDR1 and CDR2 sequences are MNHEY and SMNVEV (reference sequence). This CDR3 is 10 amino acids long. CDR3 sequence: CASPQNEQYF. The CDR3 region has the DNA TGTGCCAGCCCCCAGAACGAGCAGTACTTC.

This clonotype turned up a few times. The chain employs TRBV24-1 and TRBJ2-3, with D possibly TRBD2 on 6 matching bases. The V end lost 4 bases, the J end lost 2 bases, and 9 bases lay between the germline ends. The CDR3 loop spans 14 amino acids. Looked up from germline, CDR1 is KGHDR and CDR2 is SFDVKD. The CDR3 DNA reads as TGTGCCACCAGTGACCGCGGGGTCACAGATACGCAGTATTTT. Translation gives CATSDRGVTDTQYF.

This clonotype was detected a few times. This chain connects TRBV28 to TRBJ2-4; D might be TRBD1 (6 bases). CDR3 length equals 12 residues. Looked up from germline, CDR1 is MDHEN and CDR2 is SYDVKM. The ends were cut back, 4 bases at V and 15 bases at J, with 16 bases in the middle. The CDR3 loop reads CASSSGTTALYF. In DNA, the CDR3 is TGTGCCAGCAGTTCCGGGACAACCGCCTTGTACTTC.

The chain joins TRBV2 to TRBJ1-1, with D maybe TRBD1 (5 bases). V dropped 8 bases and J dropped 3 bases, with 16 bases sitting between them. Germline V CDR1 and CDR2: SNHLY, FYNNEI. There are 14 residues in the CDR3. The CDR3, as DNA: TGTGCCAGCCCAAAAGGGGTGGATGACACTGAAGCTTTCTTT. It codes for CASPKGVDDTEAFF.

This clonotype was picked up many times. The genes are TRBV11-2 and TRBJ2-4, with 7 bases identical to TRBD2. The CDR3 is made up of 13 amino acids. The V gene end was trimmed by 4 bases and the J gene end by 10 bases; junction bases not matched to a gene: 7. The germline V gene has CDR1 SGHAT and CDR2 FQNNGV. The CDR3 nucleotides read TGTGCCAGCAGCTCAGCCGGGGGGTGGATTCAGTACTTC. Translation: CASSSAGGWIQYF.

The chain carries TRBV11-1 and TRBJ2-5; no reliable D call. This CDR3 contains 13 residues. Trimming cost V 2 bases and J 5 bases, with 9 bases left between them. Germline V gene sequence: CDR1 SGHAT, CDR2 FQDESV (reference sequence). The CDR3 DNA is TGTGCCAGCAGCTTAATGGCTCGGGAGACCCAGTACTTC. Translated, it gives CASSLMARETQYF.

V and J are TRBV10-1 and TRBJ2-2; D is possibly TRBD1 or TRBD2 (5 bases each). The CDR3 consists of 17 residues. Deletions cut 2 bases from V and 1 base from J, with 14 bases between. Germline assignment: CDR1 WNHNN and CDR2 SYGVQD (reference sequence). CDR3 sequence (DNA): TGCGCCAGCAGTGAGGGCATAGGGGACCAGAACACCGGGGAGCTGTTTTTT. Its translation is CASSEGIGDQNTGELFF.

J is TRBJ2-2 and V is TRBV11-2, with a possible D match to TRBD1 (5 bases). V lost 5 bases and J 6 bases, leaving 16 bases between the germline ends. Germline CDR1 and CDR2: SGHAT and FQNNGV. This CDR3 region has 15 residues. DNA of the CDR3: TGTGCCAGCAGCGCCGGGTCAGGGTGGCCCGGGGAGCTGTTTTTT. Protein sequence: CASSAGSGWPGELFF.

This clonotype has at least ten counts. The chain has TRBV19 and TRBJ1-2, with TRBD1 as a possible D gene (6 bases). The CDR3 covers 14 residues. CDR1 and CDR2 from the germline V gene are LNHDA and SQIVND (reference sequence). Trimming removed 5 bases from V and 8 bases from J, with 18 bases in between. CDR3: CASSPDGTIGGYTF. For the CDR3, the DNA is TGTGCCAGTAGTCCCGACGGGACAATAGGCGGCTACACCTTC. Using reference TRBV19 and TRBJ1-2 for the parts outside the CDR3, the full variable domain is DGGITQSPKYLFRKEGQNVTLSCEQNLNHDAMYWYRQDPGQGLRLIYYSQIVNDFQKGDIAEGYSVSREKKESFPLTVTSAQKNPTAFYLCASSPDGTIGGYTFGSGTRLTVV.

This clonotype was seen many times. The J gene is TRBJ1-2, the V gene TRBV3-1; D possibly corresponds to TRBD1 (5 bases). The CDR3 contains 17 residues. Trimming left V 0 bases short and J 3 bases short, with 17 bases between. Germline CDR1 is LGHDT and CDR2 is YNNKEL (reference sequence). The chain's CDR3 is CASSQEDFVGGDYGYTF. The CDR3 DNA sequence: TGTGCCAGCAGCCAAGAAGACTTCGTGGGAGGGGACTATGGCTACACCTTC.

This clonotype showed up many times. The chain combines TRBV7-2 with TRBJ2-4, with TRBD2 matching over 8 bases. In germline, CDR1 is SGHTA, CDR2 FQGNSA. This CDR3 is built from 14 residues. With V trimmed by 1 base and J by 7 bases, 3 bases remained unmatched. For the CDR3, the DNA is TGTGCCAGCAGCTTAGGCGGGACTAGTAACATTCAGTACTTC. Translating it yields CASSLGGTSNIQYF.

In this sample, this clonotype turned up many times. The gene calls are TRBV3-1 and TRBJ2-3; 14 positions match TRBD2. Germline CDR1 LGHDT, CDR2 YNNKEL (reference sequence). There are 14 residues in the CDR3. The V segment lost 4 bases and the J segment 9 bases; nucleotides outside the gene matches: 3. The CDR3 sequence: CASSPTSGRATQYF. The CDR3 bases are TGTGCCAGCAGCCCGACTAGCGGGAGGGCCACGCAGTATTTT.

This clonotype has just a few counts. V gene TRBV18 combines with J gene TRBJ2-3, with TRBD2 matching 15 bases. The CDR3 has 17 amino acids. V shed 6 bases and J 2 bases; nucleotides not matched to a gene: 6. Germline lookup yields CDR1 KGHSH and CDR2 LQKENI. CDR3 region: CASSPGTSGRFTDTQYF. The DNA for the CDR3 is TGTGCCAGCTCGCCCGGGACTAGCGGGAGGTTCACAGATACGCAGTATTTT.

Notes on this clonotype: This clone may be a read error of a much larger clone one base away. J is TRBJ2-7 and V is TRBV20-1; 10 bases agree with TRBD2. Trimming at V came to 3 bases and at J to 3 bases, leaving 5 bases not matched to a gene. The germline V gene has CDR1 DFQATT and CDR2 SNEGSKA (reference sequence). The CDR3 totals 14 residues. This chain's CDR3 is CSASTTSGCYEQYF. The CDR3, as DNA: TGCAGTGCTAGTACGACTAGCGGGTGCTACGAGCAGTACTTC.

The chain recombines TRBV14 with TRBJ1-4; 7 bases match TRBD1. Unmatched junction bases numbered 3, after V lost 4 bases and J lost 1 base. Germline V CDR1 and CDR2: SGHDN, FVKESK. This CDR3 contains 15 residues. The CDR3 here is CASSPYRGTNEKLFF. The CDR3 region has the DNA TGTGCCAGCAGCCCTTACAGGGGAACTAATGAAAAACTGTTTTTT.